This T cell receptor beta chain was recovered during a study of spatial heterogeneity in lung cancer. TCRdb independently ran MiXCR on the 5' RACE reads; one entry per CDR3 protein. The table shows approximately 7,200 distinct CDR3 sequences, with 5.4% occurring only once. Trimming removed 4 bases at V and 4 bases at J, with 13 bases between. Germline CDR1 SQVTM, CDR2 ANQGSEA. This CDR3 comprises 13 residues. Indicated time point: sample taken at primary tumor resection. The authors sequenced whole RNA from tumor, nontumor lung or frozen PBMC without sorting. This clonotype ranks as medium-sized. The gene calls are TRBV29-1 and TRBJ1-1; D ambiguous. This specimen was normal lung tissue next to the tumor, taken at surgery. The origin of this receptor is a female donor with early-stage non-small cell lung cancer. The CDR3 DNA reads as TGCAGCGTTGTGGTCGGAGGAGGCACTGAAGCTTTCTTT. Amino acids: CSVVVGGGTEAFF. Complete variable domain (other parts from reference TRBV29-1 and TRBJ1-1): SAVISQKPSRDICQRGTSLTIQCQVDSQVTMMFWYRQQPGQSLTLIATANQGSEATYESGFVIDKFPISRPNLTFSTLTVSNMSPEDSSIYLCSVVVGGGTEAFFGQGTRLTVV.